This T cell receptor beta chain originates from a study of cytomegalovirus exposure and HLA in healthy donors. The CDR3 runs to 13 residues. The V gene's germline CDR1 is SGHTA and CDR2 FQGTGA. V lost 5 bases to trimming and J lost 5 bases, with 12 bases between them. Only in-frame clones appear in the TCRdb table, and some are missing; sequencing was by immunoSEQ multiplex PCR. The sample lists 95,000 to 150,000 clones; 80% to 90% were seen once. This clone was seen once. Its antigen remains unidentified. Study outcomes and limitations: The classifier was said to identify cytomegalovirus status with high specificity and sensitivity.

The genes are TRBV7-3 and TRBJ1-1; TRBD1 is a possible D gene (5 bases). This TCR derives from a woman under 30 in good health and CMV-seronegative. Input material: PBMCs. This chain's CDR3 is CASSEYQGTEAFF. Here the CDR3 DNA reads TGTGCCAGCAGCGAATACCAGGGAACTGAAGCTTTCTTT.